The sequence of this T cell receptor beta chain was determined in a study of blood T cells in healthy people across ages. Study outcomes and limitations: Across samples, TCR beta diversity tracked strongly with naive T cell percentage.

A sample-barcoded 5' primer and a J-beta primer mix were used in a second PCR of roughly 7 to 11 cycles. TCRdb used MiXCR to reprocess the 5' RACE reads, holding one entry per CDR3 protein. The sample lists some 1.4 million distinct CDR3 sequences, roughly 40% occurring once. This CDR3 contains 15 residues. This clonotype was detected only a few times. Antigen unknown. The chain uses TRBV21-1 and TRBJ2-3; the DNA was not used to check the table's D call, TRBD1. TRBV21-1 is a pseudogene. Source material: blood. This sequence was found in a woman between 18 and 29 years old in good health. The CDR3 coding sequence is TGTGCCAGCAGCCCTCCGGTGGGGGCGCCCCTGGCCGTGTATTTT. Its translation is CASSPPVGAPLAVYF.